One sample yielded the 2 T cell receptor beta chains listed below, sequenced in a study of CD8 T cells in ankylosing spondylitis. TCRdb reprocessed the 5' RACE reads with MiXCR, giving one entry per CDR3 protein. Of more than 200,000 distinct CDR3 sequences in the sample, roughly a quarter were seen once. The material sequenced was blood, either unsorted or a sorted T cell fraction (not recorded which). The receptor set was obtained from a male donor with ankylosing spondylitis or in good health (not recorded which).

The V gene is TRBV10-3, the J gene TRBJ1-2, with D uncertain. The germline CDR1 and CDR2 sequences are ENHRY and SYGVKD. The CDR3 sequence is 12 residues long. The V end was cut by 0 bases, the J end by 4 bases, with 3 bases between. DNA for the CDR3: TGTGCCATCAGTGAGTCTGGCTATGGCTACACCTTC. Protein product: CAISESGYGYTF.

CDR3 amino acids: CASSLSTSGGQETQYF. The DNA for the CDR3 is TGTGCCAGCAGCCTATCGACTAGCGGGGGCCAAGAGACCCAGTACTTC. The chain employs TRBV4-2 and TRBJ2-5; TRBD2 matches 12 bases. The germline gives CDR1 LGHNA, CDR2 YNFKEQ. This CDR3 is 16 amino acids long. V gave up 4 bases and J gave up 1 base; unmatched junction bases: 4.